This TCR beta chain emerged from a study of T cell repertoires in cytomegalovirus infection. Background on the study: The public TCR beta signatures pointed to both CMV infection and matching HLA type.

Germline loops: CDR1 MGHRA, CDR2 YSYEKL. The CDR3 has 18 amino acids. A word on this clonotype: The antigen remains unidentified. Germline is not matched at one junction end, which may reflect a read error.

MiXCR, run by TCRdb on the reads, gives a single entry per CDR3 protein. This sample yields around 360,000 distinct CDR3 sequences, of which about 35% are seen a single time; roughly 13% belongs to the top ten. Findings and limits, study-wide: In two of eight donors, the top clonotype was HLA-C-restricted CMV-specific.

J is TRBJ2-7 and V is TRBV4-1; TRBD2 might be the D (5 bases). The sequence derives from a human donor in good health (CMV status not recorded). Some clones in this sample may be carry-over from other donors' samples. Specimen: cultured PBMCs, collected from culture after CMV antigen stimulation. The CDR3 here is CASNQDLSSPELSYEQYF. CDR3 sequence (DNA): TGCGCCAGCAACCAAGATTTGTCTAGCCCTGAACTCTCCTACGAGCAGTACTTC.